The next 6 T cell receptor beta chains were all read from a single sample in a study of T cell clonality in common variable immunodeficiency. TCRdb keeps only in-frame clones here, not all; method: immunoSEQ multiplex PCR. The repertoire has 57,000 or so clones, none seen only once; the ten largest take over 1.5%. Input material: peripheral blood mononuclear cells. These receptors came from a person between 18 and 69 years old in good health.

This clone was counted many times. The CDR3 is cut off 3 residues early in the read; its end comes from the germline J gene. This rearrangement joins TRBV4-2 to TRBJ1-1; 9 nucleotides line up with TRBD1. The V gene's germline CDR1 is LGHNA and CDR2 YNFKEQ. The CDR3 runs 16 residues. Trimming at V came to 3 bases and at J to 3 bases, leaving 8 bases not matched to a gene. CDR3 region: CASSHSGTGTDTEAFF. CDR3 DNA, as far as it was read: TGTGCCAGCAGCCATTCCGGGACAGGGACGGACACTGAA.

This clone showed up many times. The read halts 3 residues ahead of the CDR3 end, with the missing end drawn from the germline J gene. The chain joins TRBV7-6 to TRBJ2-2, with D hard to call. Germline lookup yields CDR1 SGHVS and CDR2 FNYEAQ. Trimming cost V 0 bases and J 0 bases, with 5 bases left between them. The CDR3 loop spans 15 amino acids. The CDR3 spells CASSLAATNTGELFF. The CDR3 bases that were read are TGTGCCAGCAGCTTAGCAGCTACGAACACCGGGGAG.

This clone was found many times. The sequenced CDR3 bases are TGCAGTGCACTACCTGACCGGGACAGGGACACTGAA. Translated: CSALPDRDRDTE. Given in full, the CDR3 is CSALPDRDRDTEAFF. The chain uses TRBV20-1 and TRBJ1-1, with TRBD1 matching over 9 bases. Read coverage stops 3 residues before the CDR3 terminus; the germline J gene supplies the remainder. Looked up from germline, CDR1 is DFQATT and CDR2 is SNEGSKA (reference sequence). The CDR3 sequence is 15 residues long. J was trimmed by 3 bases and V by 6 bases; bases with no gene match: 11.

In its sample, this clone was seen many times. Read data end 3 residues before the CDR3 end; the end is taken from the germline J gene. The rearrangement joins TRBV5-5 to TRBJ2-1; D is possibly TRBD2 (5 bases). The CDR3 is 13 amino acids. Per the germline V gene, CDR1 is SGHKS and CDR2 is YYEKEE (reference sequence). Trimming shortened V by 0 bases and J by 6 bases, and 7 bases separated the two germline ends. The sequenced CDR3 bases are TGTGCCAGCAGCTTGGAGAGGGTCAATGAG. Its translation is CASSLERVNE. The full CDR3 sequence reads CASSLERVNEQFF.

This clone was counted at least ten times. The CDR3 goes on 3 residues after the read ends, and that part is filled in from the germline J gene. V usage is TRBV7-8 and J usage is TRBJ1-1; D ambiguous. CDR1 and CDR2 from the germline V gene are SGHVS and FQNEAQ. The CDR3 sequence is 14 residues long. The ends were cut back, 4 bases at V and 0 bases at J, with 9 bases in the middle. The chain's CDR3 is CASSYQRMNTEAFF. The sequenced part of the CDR3 DNA is TGTGCCAGCAGCTACCAGCGCATGAACACTGAA.

Points on this clone: Read coverage stops 3 residues before the CDR3 terminus; the germline J gene supplies the remainder. This sequence joins TRBV11-3 and TRBJ2-5; no reliable D call. The CDR3 length is 15 residues. Germline values: CDR1 SGHNT, CDR2 YENEEA. Between the trimmed V and J ends, which lost 5 bases and 4 bases, there was a span of 17 bases. The sequenced part of the CDR3 DNA is TGTGCCAGCAGCGCCCTTAGGGCAGTCGGAGAGACC. This gives the protein CASSALRAVGET. The entire CDR3 protein is CASSALRAVGETQYF.